This entry lists 5 T cell receptor beta chains sequenced from one sample in a study of T cells after yellow fever vaccination. TCRdb called the 5' RACE reads again in MiXCR, with one record for every CDR3 protein. The table includes approximately 120,000 distinct CDR3 sequences, more than 6% detected once. The sequences come from CD4+ T cells sorted from PBMCs, collected 10 to 11 days after the first yellow fever vaccination. The receptors were sampled from a man younger than 35 who received the YFV17D yellow fever vaccine.

This clonotype was counted only a few times. The chain has TRBV6-6 and TRBJ1-1, with a possible D match to TRBD1 (6 bases). CDR3 size: 11 residues. Germline CDR1 MNHNY, CDR2 SVGAGI (reference sequence). Trimming removed 8 bases at V and 7 bases at J, with 11 bases between. The CDR3 DNA reads as TGTGCCAGCCGGGCAGGGGTTGAAGCTTTCTTT. Its translation is CASRAGVEAFF.

The sample holds many counts of this clonotype. The chain employs TRBV12-3 or TRBV12-4 and TRBJ2-3, with a possible D match to TRBD2 (6 bases). V was trimmed by 8 bases and J by 4 bases, leaving 13 bases between them. CDR3 length equals 13 residues. This chain's CDR3 is CASGYSGSDTQYF. In DNA, the CDR3 is TGTGCCAGCGGGTATAGCGGTTCAGATACGCAGTATTTT.

This clonotype was picked up many times. J is TRBJ2-2 and V is TRBV12-3 or TRBV12-4; a weak D match, TRBD1 (5 bases). V was trimmed by 2 bases and J by 7 bases, leaving 8 bases between them. The CDR3 is made up of 13 amino acids. Here the CDR3 DNA reads TGTGCCAGCAGTTTATCAGGGATCGGGGAGCTGTTTTTT. Its protein product is CASSLSGIGELFF.

This clonotype came up a few times. This chain joins TRBV20-1 and TRBJ2-4; D assignment may be TRBD1 or TRBD2 (6 bases each). CDR1 and CDR2 (germline): DFQATT, SNEGSKA (reference sequence). Trimming left V 4 bases short and J 8 bases short, with 18 bases between. This CDR3 comprises 14 residues. The CDR3 DNA sequence: TGCAGTGCTATCAGACCAGGGGAGGTGGACATTCAGTACTTC. Its protein is CSAIRPGEVDIQYF.

In its sample, this clonotype was seen many times. DNA of the CDR3: TGTGCCAGCAGCCAAGGGGTAGCGGGGGGAGACGAGACCCAGTACTTC. Encoded protein: CASSQGVAGGDETQYF. V and J are TRBV4-2 and TRBJ2-5, with 10 bases identical to TRBD2. Germline V gene lookup returns CDR1 LGHNA and CDR2 YNFKEQ. The CDR3 contains 16 residues. V shed 1 base, J shed 5 bases, and the junction held 7 bases outside the gene matches.